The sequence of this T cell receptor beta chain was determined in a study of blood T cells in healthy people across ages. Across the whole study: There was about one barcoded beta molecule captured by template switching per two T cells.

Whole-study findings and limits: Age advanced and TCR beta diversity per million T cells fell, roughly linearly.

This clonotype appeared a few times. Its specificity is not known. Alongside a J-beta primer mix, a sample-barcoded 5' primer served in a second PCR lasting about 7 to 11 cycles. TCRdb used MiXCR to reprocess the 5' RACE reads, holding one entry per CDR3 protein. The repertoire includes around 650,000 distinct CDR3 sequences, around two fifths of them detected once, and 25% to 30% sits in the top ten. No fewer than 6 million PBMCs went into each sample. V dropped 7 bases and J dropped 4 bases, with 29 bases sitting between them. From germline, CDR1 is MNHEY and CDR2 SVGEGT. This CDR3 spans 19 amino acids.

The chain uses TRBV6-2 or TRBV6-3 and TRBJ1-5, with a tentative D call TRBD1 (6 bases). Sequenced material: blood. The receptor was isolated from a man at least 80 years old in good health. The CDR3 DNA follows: TGTGCCAGCACCGACTCGCTCCGGGACACCTTACGTGGTAATCAGCCCCAGCATTTT. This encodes CASTDSLRDTLRGNQPQHF.